This T cell receptor (beta chain) appears in the sequencing data of a study of CD4 T cells in relation to SARS-CoV-2 and coronaviruses. The study, taken as a whole, reports: Around 62% of donors had memory CD4+ clonotypes crossrecognizing SARS-CoV-2 and common cold coronavirus spike.

Using immunoSEQ multiplex PCR, the repertoire was profiled, and TCRdb retains in-frame clones only, with some absent. The table shows under 20,000 clones, with 82% occurring only once. In regard to this clone: The antigen is not known.

Unexposed donor CD4+ T cells date from about 2011-2018, before the COVID-19 pandemic. After about 10 days of culture, CD4+ T cells were isolated. Cultures held 1.5 million to 2.5 million PBMCs per well with around 9.7 IU/ml IL-2. The sample consisted of CD4+ T cells from PBMCs, cultured in vitro. The TCR comes from a human donor in good health.

The CDR3 spells CASSFRDRYYEQYF. The CDR3 DNA reads as TGTGCCAGCAGTTTTCGGGACAGGTACTACGAGCAGTACTTC. The rearrangement uses TRBV28 and TRBJ2-7; TRBD1 matches at 8 bases. J was trimmed by 3 bases and V by 3 bases; bases with no gene match: 4. This CDR3 is built from 14 residues. Germline CDR1 MDHEN, CDR2 SYDVKM.